The 17 T cell receptor beta chains reported below all come from one sample, sequenced in a study of shared clonotypes between healthy human individuals. Some clones are missing from TCRdb's copy, which holds only in-frame ones; the method was immunoSEQ multiplex PCR. The data show some 1,100,000 clones, 75% to 80% seen once. The sequenced sample was memory CD4+ T cells from PBMCs. Noted subset: CD45RA-negative fraction. Receptors originate from a young man in good health. Some clones in this sample may be carry-over from other donors' samples.

This clone was recorded once. The chain carries TRBV11-1 and TRBJ1-1; 9 bases fit TRBD1. This CDR3 contains 17 residues. Germline CDR1 reads SGHAT; CDR2 reads FQDESV (reference sequence). J gave up 5 bases and V 5 bases, and 15 bases lay outside the gene matches. CDR3 coding DNA: TGTGCCAGCAGCCCAAGGACAGGGGTAAAAGGTCTGACTGAAGCTTTCTTT. It is translated as CASSPRTGVKGLTEAFF. Supplemented by reference TRBV11-1 and TRBJ1-1, the full variable domain reads EAEVAQSPRYKITEKSQAVAFWCDPISGHATLYWYRQILGQGPELLVQFQDESVVDDSQLPKDRFSAERLKGVDSTLKIQPAELGDSAMYLCASSPRTGVKGLTEAFFGQGTRLTVV.

V and J are TRBV28 and TRBJ2-3, with D possibly TRBD2 on 6 matching bases. V was pared by 8 bases and J by 5 bases, with 8 bases between. The CDR3 extends over 11 amino acids. Germline CDR1 reads MDHEN; CDR2 reads SYDVKM. CDR3 nucleotides: TGTGCCAGCTCCGGGAGAGATACGCAGTATTTT. Its translation is CASSGRDTQYF.

This rearrangement joins TRBV11-3 to TRBJ1-1; TRBD1 matches at 7 bases. CDR1 is SGHNT and CDR2 is YENEEA in the germline V gene. This CDR3 is built from 14 residues. With 6 bases clipped from V and 0 bases from J, the junction kept 4 bases outside the gene matches. The CDR3 sequence: CASRSDRLNTEAFF. The CDR3 DNA reads as TGTGCCAGCAGGTCGGACAGGTTGAACACTGAAGCTTTCTTT.

This chain connects TRBV10-3 to TRBJ1-2; D is uncertain. CDR1 is ENHRY, CDR2 SYGVKD, per germline. CDR3 length: 14 residues. Trimming pared 2 bases from V and 0 bases from J, leaving 7 bases between. CDR3 DNA: TGTGCCATCAGTGAGAACATTGCTAACTATGGCTACACCTTC. Protein product: CAISENIANYGYTF.

This clone was observed once. Other nucleotide sequences in the sample specify the same CDR3. The chain links TRBV18 to TRBJ2-7, with D perhaps matching TRBD1 (7 bases). This CDR3 comprises 11 residues. Germline V gene lookup returns CDR1 KGHSH and CDR2 LQKENI. V was shortened by 6 bases and J by 6 bases, with 9 bases between the two germline ends. CDR3 DNA: TGTGCCAGCTCGCAGGGGGGCGAGCAGTACTTC. This gives the protein CASSQGGEQYF.

This chain connects TRBV28 to TRBJ1-2; no clear D gene. Germline V gene sequence: CDR1 MDHEN, CDR2 SYDVKM. V dropped 4 bases and J dropped 5 bases, with 8 bases sitting between them. This CDR3 is 12 amino acids long. CDR3 sequence (DNA): TGTGCCAGCAGTTCCCGCTCTTATGGCTACACCTTC. Protein product: CASSSRSYGYTF.

The chain recombines TRBV28 with TRBJ2-1, with TRBD2 identical over 12 bases. The junction had 6 bases not matched to a gene; V was cut back by 7 bases and J by 8 bases. CDR3 length equals 14 residues. Looked up from germline, CDR1 is MDHEN and CDR2 is SYDVKM. The CDR3 coding sequence is TGTGCCAGCATTAGGACTAGCGGGACCGATGAGCAGTTCTTC. It is translated as CASIRTSGTDEQFF.

The chain employs TRBV14 and TRBJ2-1; a possible D gene is TRBD2 (5 bases). Between the trimmed V and J ends, which lost 1 base and 6 bases, there was a span of 13 bases. CDR3 length equals 15 residues. Germline assignment: CDR1 SGHDN and CDR2 FVKESK. The DNA for the CDR3 is TGTGCCAGCAGCCAAGGGTCGGGATGGAGCAATGAGCAGTTCTTC. This sequence encodes CASSQGSGWSNEQFF. The full variable domain, completed using reference TRBV14 and TRBJ2-1, is EAGVTQFPSHSVIEKGQTVTLRCDPISGHDNLYWYRRVMGKEIKFLLHFVKESKQDESGMPNNRFLAERTGGTYSTLKVQPAELEDSGVYFCASSQGSGWSNEQFFGPGTRLTVL.

This rearrangement joins TRBV5-1 to TRBJ2-2; D ambiguous. The V and J ends lost 0 bases and 2 bases respectively, with 8 bases between them. The CDR3 has 15 residues. CDR1 is SGHRS and CDR2 is YFSETQ in the germline V gene. DNA of the CDR3: TGCGCCAGCAGCTTGGGACTGACTAACACCGGGGAGCTGTTTTTT. The encoded protein is CASSLGLTNTGELFF. The complete variable domain, with remaining parts taken from reference TRBV5-1 and TRBJ2-2, reads KAGVTQTPRYLIKTRGQQVTLSCSPISGHRSVSWYQQTPGQGLQFLFEYFSETQRNKGNFPGRFSGRQFSNSRSEMNVSTLELGDSALYLCASSLGLTNTGELFFGEGSRLTVL.

The genes are TRBV2 and TRBJ2-1; D ambiguous. CDR1 and CDR2 (germline): SNHLY, FYNNEI. CDR3 length equals 9 residues. Trimming took off 8 bases at V and 8 bases at J, with 4 bases between the two ends. CDR3 amino acids: CASSHEQFF. The DNA of the CDR3 is TGTGCCAGCTCCCATGAGCAGTTCTTC.

The V call is TRBV7-3, the J call TRBJ2-1; D is unresolved. Germline V gives CDR1 SGHTA, CDR2 FQGTGA. The length of the CDR3 is 17 residues. V dropped 2 bases and J dropped 0 bases, with 14 bases sitting between them. The CDR3 coding sequence is TGTGCCAGCAGCTTAGGTACCCCCTTGGGCTCCTACAATGAGCAGTTCTTC. The encoded protein is CASSLGTPLGSYNEQFF.

The chain links TRBV6-6 to TRBJ2-7; 8 nucleotides match TRBD1. This CDR3 is built from 14 residues. Germline CDR1 MNHNY, CDR2 SVGAGI (reference sequence). J lost 2 bases, V lost 6 bases, and 6 bases had no gene match. The CDR3 DNA reads as TGTGCCAGCAGCCTCGGGACAGGCCCCTACGAGCAGTACTTC. Its protein product is CASSLGTGPYEQYF.

This rearrangement joins TRBV28 to TRBJ2-3; 7 bases are shared with TRBD2. With 7 bases clipped from V and 4 bases from J, the junction kept 5 bases outside the gene matches. The CDR3 extends over 13 amino acids. CDR1 is MDHEN and CDR2 is SYDVKM in the germline V gene. The CDR3 region is CASNPGGPDTQYF. DNA for the CDR3: TGTGCCAGCAACCCGGGGGGTCCAGATACGCAGTATTTT.

V gene TRBV28 combines with J gene TRBJ1-2; D uncertain. Trimming took off 5 bases at V and 7 bases at J, with 14 bases between the two ends. From germline, CDR1 is MDHEN and CDR2 SYDVKM. This CDR3 spans 13 amino acids. The CDR3 coding sequence is TGTGCCAGCAGTATCCCGGGTAGAAGTGGCTACACCTTC. Translating gives CASSIPGRSGYTF.

The chain couples TRBV6-5 to TRBJ2-7; 9 positions match TRBD1. Trimming at V came to 6 bases and at J to 9 bases, leaving 9 bases not matched to a gene. Germline V gene data show CDR1 as MNHEY and CDR2 as SVGAGI. CDR3 size: 13 residues. The CDR3 sequence is CASRWTGDRRQYF. CDR3 sequence (DNA): TGTGCCAGCAGATGGACAGGGGATCGTCGGCAGTACTTC.

The chain combines TRBV7-9 with TRBJ2-1; 13 positions match TRBD2. Germline trimming cut 2 bases from V and 6 bases from J; bases unmatched to any gene: 4. This CDR3 contains 16 residues. CDR1 and CDR2 from the germline V gene are SEHNR and FQNEAQ (reference sequence). The CDR3 region has the DNA TGTGCCAGCAGCTTACCTGGACTAGCGGGAGTCAATGAGCAGTTCTTC. This codes for CASSLPGLAGVNEQFF. The full variable domain, its missing parts supplied by reference TRBV7-9 and TRBJ2-1, is DTGVSQNPRHKITKRGQNVTFRCDPISEHNRLYWYRQTLGQGPEFLTYFQNEAQLEKSRLLSDRFSAERPKGSFSTLEIQRTEQGDSAMYLCASSLPGLAGVNEQFFGPGTRLTVL.

The rearrangement uses TRBV18 and TRBJ1-5, with TRBD1 identical over 7 bases. Germline V gives CDR1 KGHSH, CDR2 LQKENI. The V gene end was trimmed by 4 bases and the J gene end by 2 bases; junction bases not matched to a gene: 8. The CDR3 is made up of 16 amino acids. The CDR3 bases are TGTGCCAGCTCACAAACGAGAGGGACAGGCAATCAGCCCCAGCATTTT. This translates into CASSQTRGTGNQPQHF.